This T cell receptor (beta chain) was retrieved from a study of regulatory and conventional T cells in RAG deficiency. Points from the study as a whole: Patient subsets had shorter CDR3s; Omenn Treg-Tconv overlap exceeded 75%.

Blood CD4+ CD25-low CD127-high conventional T cells supplied the genomic DNA template. The protocol was immunoSEQ multiplex PCR, while the TCRdb copy is restricted to in-frame clones and leaves out a portion. The sample lists some 35,000 clones, about three quarters seen once, with 3% to 3.5% in the top ten. This clone was detected a few times. Its specificity is unknown. The CDR3 contains 13 residues. The V gene lost 8 bases and the J gene lost 0 bases, with 10 bases spanning the gap. The germline CDR1 and CDR2 sequences are KGHSH and LQKENI. Another study also made use of these data, one on regulatory T cells. That study adds: Amplification used 52 TRBV primers and 13 TRBJ primers.

This TCR came from a human donor in good health. This rearrangement joins TRBV18 to TRBJ1-1; D remains ambiguous. Sequenced sample: CD4+ effector T cells sorted from blood. The CDR3 is CASTEVLNTEAFF. The CDR3 coding sequence is TGTGCCAGCACTGAGGTACTGAACACTGAAGCTTTCTTT.